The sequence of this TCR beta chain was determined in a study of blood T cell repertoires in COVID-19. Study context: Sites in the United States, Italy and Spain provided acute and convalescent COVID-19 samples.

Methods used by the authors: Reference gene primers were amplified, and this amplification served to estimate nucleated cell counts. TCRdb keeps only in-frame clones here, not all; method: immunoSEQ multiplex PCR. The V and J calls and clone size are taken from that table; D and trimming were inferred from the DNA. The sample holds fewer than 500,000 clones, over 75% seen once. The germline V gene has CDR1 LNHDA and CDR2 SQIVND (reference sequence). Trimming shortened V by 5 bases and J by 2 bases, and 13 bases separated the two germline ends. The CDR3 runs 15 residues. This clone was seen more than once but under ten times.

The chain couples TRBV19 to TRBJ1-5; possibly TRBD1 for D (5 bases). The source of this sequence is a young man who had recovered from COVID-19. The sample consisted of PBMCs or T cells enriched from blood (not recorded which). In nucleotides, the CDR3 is TGTGCCAGTAGTTTTATGACAGTGGGCAATCAGCCCCAGCATTTT. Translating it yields CASSFMTVGNQPQHF.